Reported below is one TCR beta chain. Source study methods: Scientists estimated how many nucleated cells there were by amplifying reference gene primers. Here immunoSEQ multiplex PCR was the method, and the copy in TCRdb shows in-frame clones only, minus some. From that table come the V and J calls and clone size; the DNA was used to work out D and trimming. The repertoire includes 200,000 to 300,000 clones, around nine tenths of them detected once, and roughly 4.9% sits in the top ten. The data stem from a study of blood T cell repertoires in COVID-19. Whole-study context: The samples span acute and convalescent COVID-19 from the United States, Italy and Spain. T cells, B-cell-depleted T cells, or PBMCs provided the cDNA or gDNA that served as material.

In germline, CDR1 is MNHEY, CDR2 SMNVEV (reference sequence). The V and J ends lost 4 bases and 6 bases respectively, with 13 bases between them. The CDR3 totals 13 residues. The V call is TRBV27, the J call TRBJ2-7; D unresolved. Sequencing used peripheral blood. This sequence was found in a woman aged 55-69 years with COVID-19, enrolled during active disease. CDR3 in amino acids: CASSSPPLPEQYF. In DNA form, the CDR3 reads TGTGCCAGCAGTTCCCCTCCTCTACCCGAGCAGTACTTC.